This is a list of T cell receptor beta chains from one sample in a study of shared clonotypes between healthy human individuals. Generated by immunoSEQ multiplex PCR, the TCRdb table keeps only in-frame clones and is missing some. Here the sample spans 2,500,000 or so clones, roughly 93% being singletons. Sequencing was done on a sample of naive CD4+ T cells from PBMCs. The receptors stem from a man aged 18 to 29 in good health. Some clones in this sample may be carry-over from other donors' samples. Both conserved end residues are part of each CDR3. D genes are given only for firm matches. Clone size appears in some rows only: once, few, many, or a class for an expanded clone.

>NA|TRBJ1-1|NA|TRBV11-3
CASSFTGGKAFF
TGTGCCAGCAGCTTTACGGGGGGCAAAGCTTTCTTT
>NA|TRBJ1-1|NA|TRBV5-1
CASSSRDSEAFF
TGCGCCAGCAGCTCCAGGGATTCTGAAGCTTTCTTT
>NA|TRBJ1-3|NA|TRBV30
CASSNSGNTIYF
TGTGCCTCCTCGAACTCTGGAAACACCATATATTTT
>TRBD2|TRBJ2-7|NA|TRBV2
CATRGVTSGVAPSEQYF
TGTGCCACCCGAGGGGTTACTAGCGGAGTAGCTCCCAGCGAGCAGTACTTC
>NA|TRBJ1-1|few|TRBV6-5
CASSGVRQAFF
TGTGCCAGCAGTGGGGTCCGACAAGCTTTCTTT
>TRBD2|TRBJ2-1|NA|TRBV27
CASSRFAMREATYNEQFF
TGTGCCAGCAGCCGTTTCGCTATGCGGGAGGCCACCTACAATGAGCAGTTCTTC
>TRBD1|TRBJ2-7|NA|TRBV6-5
CASSYSTQGIYEQYF
TGTGCCAGCAGTTACTCGACACAGGGGATATACGAGCAGTACTTC
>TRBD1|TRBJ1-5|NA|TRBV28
CASTVGTGVYSNQPQHF
TGTGCCAGCACGGTCGGGACAGGGGTCTATAGCAATCAGCCCCAGCATTTT
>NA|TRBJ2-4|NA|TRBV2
CASSGTPNIQYF
TGTGCCAGCAGTGGTACGCCAAACATTCAGTACTTC
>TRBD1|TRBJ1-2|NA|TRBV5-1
CASSVPGQGITGYTF
TGCGCCAGCAGCGTACCGGGACAGGGGATCACTGGCTACACCTTC
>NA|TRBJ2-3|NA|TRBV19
CASSIQGADTQYF
TGTGCCAGTAGTATCCAGGGTGCAGATACGCAGTATTTT
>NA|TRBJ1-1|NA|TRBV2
CASSFTPGAVAEAFF
TGTGCCAGCAGTTTTACACCGGGGGCGGTGGCTGAAGCTTTCTTT
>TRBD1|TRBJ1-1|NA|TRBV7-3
CASSQQGAGTEAFF
TGTGCCAGCAGTCAACAGGGGGCGGGCACTGAAGCTTTCTTT
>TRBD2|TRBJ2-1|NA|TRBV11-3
CASSRPPGLARNEQFF
TGTGCCAGCAGCAGACCCCCCGGACTAGCGAGGAATGAGCAGTTCTTC
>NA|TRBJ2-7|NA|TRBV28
CASSPPSVGSYEQYF
TGTGCCAGCAGTCCCCCCTCCGTTGGCTCCTACGAGCAGTACTTC
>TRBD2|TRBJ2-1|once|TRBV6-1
CVTQRDSYNEQFF
TGTGTCACCCAGCGGGACTCCTACAATGAGCAGTTCTTC
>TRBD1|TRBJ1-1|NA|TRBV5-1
CASSIYTGTVNTEAFF
TGCGCCAGCAGCATCTATACCGGGACAGTGAACACTGAAGCTTTCTTT
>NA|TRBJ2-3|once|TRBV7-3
CASSPAPTDTQYF
TGTGCCAGCAGCCCCGCCCCCACAGATACGCAGTATTTT
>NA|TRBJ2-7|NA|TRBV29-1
CSVRADRTYEQYF
TGCAGCGTTAGAGCGGACAGAACCTACGAGCAGTACTTC
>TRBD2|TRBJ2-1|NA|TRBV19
CASTGTSGRREQFF
TGTGCCAGTACCGGGACTAGCGGGAGAAGAGAGCAGTTCTTC
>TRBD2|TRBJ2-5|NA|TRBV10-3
CAIRGGRGETQYF
TGTGCCATCAGGGGAGGGAGGGGAGAGACCCAGTACTTC
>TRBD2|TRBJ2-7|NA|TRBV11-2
CASSAYRVAGNYEQYF
TGTGCCAGCAGCGCCTACAGGGTAGCGGGAAACTACGAGCAGTACTTC
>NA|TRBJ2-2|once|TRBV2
CASTQNPNTGELFF
TGTGCCAGCACCCAGAACCCAAACACCGGGGAGCTGTTTTTT
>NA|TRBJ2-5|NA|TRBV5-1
CASSFGGQETQYF
TGCGCCAGCAGCTTTGGCGGTCAAGAGACCCAGTACTTC
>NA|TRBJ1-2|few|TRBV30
CAWIRRGYGYTF
TGTGCCTGGATTCGTAGAGGGTATGGCTACACCTTC
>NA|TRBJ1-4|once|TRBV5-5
CASSYYSGTSNEKLFF
TGTGCCAGCAGCTATTATAGCGGGACAAGTAATGAAAAACTGTTTTTT
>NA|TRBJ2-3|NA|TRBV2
CASSKGILSTDTQYF
TGTGCCAGCAGCAAGGGGATTTTGAGCACAGATACGCAGTATTTT
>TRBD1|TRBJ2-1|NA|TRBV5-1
CASTTPNTGTGEYNEQFF
TGCGCCAGCACTACACCTAATACCGGGACAGGGGAGTACAATGAGCAGTTCTTC
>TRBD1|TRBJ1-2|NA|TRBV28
CASSLLYGTGGAGYTF
TGTGCCAGCAGCCTACTTTATGGGACAGGGGGCGCTGGCTACACCTTC
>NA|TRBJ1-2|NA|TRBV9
CASSVIGREGRDGYTF
TGTGCCAGCAGCGTAATAGGACGGGAGGGTCGTGATGGCTACACCTTC
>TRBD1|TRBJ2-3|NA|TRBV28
CASSTTGGGTDTQYF
TGTGCCAGCAGTACGACAGGGGGGGGTACAGATACGCAGTATTTT
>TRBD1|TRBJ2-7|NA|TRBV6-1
CATGWTGGPGEQYF
TGTGCCACCGGGTGGACAGGGGGGCCCGGCGAGCAGTACTTC
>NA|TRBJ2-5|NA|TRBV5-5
CASSLGLVQETQYF
TGTGCCAGCAGCTTGGGGCTGGTCCAAGAGACCCAGTACTTC